What follows are 18 T cell receptor beta chains derived from one specimen sequenced in a study of T cells in Graves' hyperthyroidism and ophthalmopathy. RNA transcripts provided the source from which TCR beta CDR3 regions were amplified. The primer set for the first-round RT-PCR of the TCR CDR3 was HTBI. Each CDR3 protein gets one entry after TCRdb re-called the multiplex PCR reads with MiXCR. The table has about 360,000 distinct CDR3 sequences, over 10% seen once. Sequenced: blood. These receptors were obtained from a woman aged 18-29 years with Graves' hyperthyroidism.

V and J are TRBV12-3 or TRBV12-4 and TRBJ2-2, with 7 bases identical to TRBD1. V shed 1 base, J shed 1 base, and the junction held 3 bases outside the gene matches. The length of the CDR3 is 16 residues. CDR3 in amino acids: CASSLVGGGNTGELFF. CDR3 DNA: TGTGCCAGCAGTTTAGTAGGGGGCGGGAACACCGGGGAGCTGTTTTTT.

This clonotype was counted ten times or more. CDR3 in amino acids: CASARWGDQETQYF. CDR3 DNA sequence: TGTGCCAGCGCGCGTTGGGGAGACCAAGAGACCCAGTACTTC. V and J are TRBV27 and TRBJ2-5; weak D call: TRBD2 (5 bases). The CDR3 is 14 amino acids. CDR1 and CDR2 (germline): MNHEY, SMNVEV (reference sequence). V was cut by 8 bases and J by 0 bases, with 13 bases left in between.

There are many counts of this clonotype. V usage is TRBV7-3 and J usage is TRBJ2-2; 15 bases line up with TRBD2. The germline CDR1 and CDR2 sequences are SGHTA and FQGTGA. Losses at the gene ends were 2 bases for V and 0 bases for J; bases not matched to a gene: 4. This CDR3 is 19 amino acids long. CDR3 protein: CASSLGLAGGRTNTGELFF. The CDR3 nucleotides are TGTGCCAGCAGCTTAGGACTAGCGGGAGGGCGTACGAACACCGGGGAGCTGTTTTTT.

This clonotype occurred many times. The rearrangement joins TRBV5-1 to TRBJ2-7; the D gene is possibly TRBD1 (6 bases). The CDR3 totals 15 residues. Trimming left V 4 bases short and J 3 bases short, with 17 bases between. Germline V gene sequence: CDR1 SGHRS, CDR2 YFSETQ. The CDR3 coding sequence is TGCGCCAGCAGCCCTTCAGGGGAAGAGGACTACGAGCAGTACTTC. This gives the protein CASSPSGEEDYEQYF.

This clonotype was seen a handful of times. The chain has TRBV19 and TRBJ1-5, with a tentative D call TRBD1 (5 bases). The CDR3 consists of 13 residues. V was shortened by 10 bases and J by 10 bases, with 20 bases between the two germline ends. Germline values: CDR1 LNHDA, CDR2 SQIVND (reference sequence). CDR3 in DNA: TGTGCCACTCGACCGGGCACTTGGGACCCCCAGCATTTT. Translated, it gives CATRPGTWDPQHF.

The chain links TRBV27 to TRBJ2-6; D is perhaps TRBD1 (6 bases). The CDR3 is made up of 22 amino acids. Per germline, CDR1 MNHEY and CDR2 SMNVEV (reference sequence). V lost 5 bases and J lost 3, with 32 bases in between. CDR3 DNA: TGTGCCAGCAGTCTCCTATTAGCCGGGACACTTAATTGGGGTGATGGGGCCAACGTCCTGACTTTC. This gives the protein CASSLLLAGTLNWGDGANVLTF.

This clonotype has at least ten counts. V and J are TRBV6-2 or TRBV6-3 and TRBJ2-2, with no clear D. V was cut by 4 bases and J by 3 bases, with 12 bases left in between. CDR3 length equals 15 residues. Germline V gene sequence: CDR1 MNHEY, CDR2 SVGEGT. The CDR3 nucleotides read TGTGCCAGCAGTTTTCAGGACGGATACACCGGGGAGCTGTTTTTT. Translation gives CASSFQDGYTGELFF.

The gene calls are TRBV6-1 and TRBJ2-7; 9 bases are a match to TRBD1. The trim removed 6 bases at V and 2 bases at J, leaving 8 bases unmatched. The CDR3 is 15 residues long. The germline V gene has CDR1 MNHNS and CDR2 SASEGT. As DNA, the CDR3 is TGTGCCAGCAGCCTTAAGGGACAGGGCCCCTACGAGCAGTACTTC. This gives the protein CASSLKGQGPYEQYF.

This chain connects TRBV5-4 to TRBJ1-4, with D possibly TRBD1 on 6 matching bases. The CDR3 length is 14 residues. Germline-derived CDR1 and CDR2 are SGHNT and YYREEE (reference sequence). Trimming left V 3 bases short and J 4 bases short, with 10 bases between. CDR3 DNA sequence: TGTGCCAGCAGCTCTGGACAGATTAATGAAAAACTGTTTTTT. This codes for CASSSGQINEKLFF.

V and J are TRBV20-1 and TRBJ2-1, with no clear D. CDR3 length: 13 amino acids. Germline V gene sequence: CDR1 DFQATT, CDR2 SNEGSKA (reference sequence). V lost 4 bases to trimming and J lost 10 bases, with 17 bases between them. The chain's CDR3 is CSAIQQYGEEQFF. The CDR3 DNA follows: TGCAGTGCTATTCAGCAGTATGGAGAAGAGCAGTTCTTC.

This clonotype was picked up many times. The rearrangement uses TRBV10-3 and TRBJ1-5; D is uncertain. Germline lookup yields CDR1 ENHRY and CDR2 SYGVKD. V lost 0 bases to trimming and J lost 4 bases, with 4 bases between them. This CDR3 spans 13 amino acids. The CDR3 reads CAISESINQPQHF. CDR3 nucleotides: TGTGCCATCAGTGAGTCTATAAATCAGCCCCAGCATTTT.

This clonotype was detected ten times or more. V is TRBV28 and J is TRBJ1-6; D gene uncertain. Looked up from germline, CDR1 is MDHEN and CDR2 is SYDVKM. V dropped 7 bases and J dropped 7 bases, with 14 bases sitting between them. The CDR3 covers 14 residues. This CDR3 is CASTPSVPNSPLHF. CDR3 coding DNA: TGTGCCAGCACCCCGTCAGTGCCCAATTCACCCCTCCACTTT.

In its sample, this clonotype was seen once. A clone one base away is much larger, so this may be a read error. The V call is TRBV6-5, the J call TRBJ2-7; D is unclear. The CDR3 runs to 16 residues. Germline assignment: CDR1 MNHEY and CDR2 SVGAGI. The V and J ends lost 0 bases and 6 bases respectively, with 18 bases between them. The CDR3 coding sequence is TGTGCCAGCAGTTACTCCCCCAGGTACCTTAAATCCGAGCAGTACTTC. Translating gives CASSYSPRYLKSEQYF.

This clonotype came up many times. The rearrangement uses TRBV28 and TRBJ2-2; 7 bases match TRBD1. In germline, CDR1 is MDHEN, CDR2 SYDVKM. The CDR3 length is 19 residues. Unmatched junction bases numbered 16, after V lost 6 bases and J lost 0 bases. The CDR3 nucleotides are TGTGCCAGCAGATATAGCCCGACAGGGTGGTTAGCGAACACCGGGGAGCTGTTTTTT. This gives the protein CASRYSPTGWLANTGELFF.

This clonotype was seen more than once but under ten times. V is TRBV19 and J is TRBJ1-1; D unclear. The CDR3 runs 14 residues. The V gene lost 3 bases and the J gene lost 1 base, with 9 bases spanning the gap. Per germline, CDR1 LNHDA and CDR2 SQIVND (reference sequence). CDR3 DNA: TGTGCCAGTAGTATCTCATGGGGGAACACTGAAGCTTTCTTT. Protein product: CASSISWGNTEAFF.

The rearrangement uses TRBV6-2 or TRBV6-3 and TRBJ1-1, with a possible D match to TRBD1 (5 bases). The CDR3 totals 15 residues. Looked up from germline, CDR1 is MNHEY and CDR2 is SVGEGT. V was shortened by 2 bases and J by 7 bases, with 17 bases between the two germline ends. This CDR3 is CASSYQPGPFFEAFF. The DNA of the CDR3 is TGTGCCAGCAGTTACCAACCGGGACCCTTCTTTGAAGCTTTCTTT.

This clonotype showed up many times. The chain links TRBV6-1 to TRBJ2-7, with 15 bases matching TRBD2. This CDR3 contains 18 residues. The junction had 15 bases not matched to a gene; V was cut back by 6 bases and J by 6 bases. From germline, CDR1 is MNHNS and CDR2 SASEGT. CDR3 region: CASSRGTSGRQGRPEQYF. The CDR3 DNA reads as TGTGCCAGCAGCCGCGGGACTAGCGGGAGGCAAGGTCGTCCCGAGCAGTACTTC.

This clonotype appeared a few times. The chain is built from TRBV18 and TRBJ2-6; D call uncertain. The ends were cut back, 5 bases at V and 2 bases at J, with 10 bases in the middle. Germline V lookup: CDR1 KGHSH, CDR2 LQKENI. This CDR3 is built from 15 residues. The CDR3 DNA reads TGTGCCAGCTCAAGGGATCAAGCTGGGGCCAACGTCCTGACTTTC. Translating gives CASSRDQAGANVLTF.